This T cell receptor (beta chain) comes out of a study of PD-1 blockade in mismatch repair-deficient tumors. Clones were sequenced by immunoSEQ multiplex PCR, and TCRdb holds only the in-frame ones, with some missing. The sample consists of about 79,000 clones, approximately 78% of them appearing once. CDR1 and CDR2 from the germline V gene are LNHNV and YYDKDF (reference sequence). With 2 bases clipped from V and 3 bases from J, the junction kept 2 bases outside the gene matches. This CDR3 is 14 amino acids long. Three pembrolizumab responders had their TCRs sequenced. This receptor was obtained from an adult with mismatch repair-deficient cancer. V and J are TRBV15 and TRBJ1-2; 8 nucleotides align to TRBD1. This material consisted of peripheral blood, taken 44 weeks after starting pembrolizumab. The CDR3 DNA reads TGTGCCACCAGCAGATCGACAGGGGACTATGGCTACACCTTC. This codes for CATSRSTGDYGYTF.